The sequence of this T cell receptor beta chain was determined in a study of identical twins. General observations from the study: Analyses based on zero insertions could be partly confounded by invariant MAIT and iNKT cells. Interpretation of the results relied on cross-sectional statistical analysis and not on following the same donors.

As regards this clonotype: Its antigen remains unidentified.

One entry per CDR3 protein, called by TCRdb with MiXCR from the 5' RACE reads. The sample has 350,000 to 400,000 distinct CDR3 sequences, 9% seen once. Germline CDR1 MNHEY, CDR2 SVGAGI. CDR3 size: 14 residues. V dropped 4 bases and J dropped 5 bases, with 14 bases sitting between them. The genes are TRBV6-5 and TRBJ1-1, with D tentatively TRBD1 (6 bases). Sequenced: naive T cells sorted from blood. The receptor was isolated from a woman in her 50s in good health. CDR3 nucleotides: TGTGCCAGCAGTTCAACAGGGAAAGATACTGAAGCTTTCTTT. Protein sequence: CASSSTGKDTEAFF.